Listed below are T cell receptor beta chains from one sample, sequenced in a study of blood T cell repertoires in COVID-19. Repertoires were generated with immunoSEQ multiplex PCR, while TCRdb's copy carries only in-frame clones and drops some. The sample has more than 95,000 clones; around 80% are singletons. Sequenced material: peripheral blood. The receptors stem from a man aged 70 or older with acute or convalescent COVID-19. CDR3s include the opening cysteine and the closing phenylalanine or tryptophan. Fields, in order: V gene, D gene, clone size, CDR3 length, J gene, CDR3 protein, CDR3 DNA. The D gene is left open where the match is weak. Some rows have no size entry. The others give once, few or many, or a class for an expanded clone.

TRBV7-3,NA,NA,16,TRBJ1-1,CASSLIGGAGNTEAFF,TGTGCCAGCAGCTTAATCGGGGGAGCCGGGAACACTGAAGCTTTCTTT
TRBV7-8,TRBD1,once,16,TRBJ2-6,CASSATGGRGANVLTF,TGTGCCAGCAGCGCGACAGGGGGAAGGGGGGCCAACGTCCTGACTTTC
TRBV2,TRBD1,NA,12,TRBJ1-6,CASGTGNSPLHF,TGTGCCAGCGGGACAGGAAATTCACCCCTCCACTTT
TRBV5-1,TRBD2,NA,15,TRBJ2-5,CASSPGGSYQETQYF,TGCGCCAGCAGCCCCGGGGGGTCCTACCAAGAGACCCAGTACTTC
TRBV12-3/TRBV12-4,NA,NA,13,TRBJ2-1,CASSLDRYNEQFF,TGTGCCAGCAGCCTTGACAGGTACAATGAGCAGTTCTTC
TRBV29-1,NA,NA,14,TRBJ1-3,CSADPGNSGNTIYF,TGCAGCGCAGACCCAGGTAACTCTGGAAACACCATATATTTT
TRBV7-2,NA,few,16,TRBJ1-1,CASSLGLQLLNTEAFF,TGTGCCAGCAGCTTAGGGCTACAGCTATTGAACACTGAAGCTTTCTTT
TRBV4-2,NA,NA,16,TRBJ2-7,CASSQEPLAGLYEQYF,TGTGCCAGCAGCCAAGAGCCCCTTGCGGGACTCTACGAGCAGTACTTC
TRBV7-9,NA,NA,17,TRBJ1-5,CASSLEQGGWGNQPQHF,TGTGCCAGCAGCTTAGAACAGGGCGGGTGGGGCAATCAGCCCCAGCATTTT
TRBV30,TRBD2,NA,15,TRBJ2-5,CAWMALAGGRETQYF,TGTGCCTGGATGGCTCTAGCGGGAGGAAGGGAGACCCAGTACTTC
TRBV7-8,TRBD1,few,14,TRBJ1-2,CASSLGDRGHGYTF,TGTGCCAGCAGCTTAGGAGACAGGGGGCATGGCTACACCTTC
TRBV2,TRBD1,NA,16,TRBJ1-6,CASSEHRDREYSPLHF,TGTGCCAGCAGTGAGCACCGGGACAGGGAGTATTCACCCCTCCACTTT
TRBV5-1,NA,NA,14,TRBJ2-2,CASSSQANTGELFF,TGCGCCAGCAGCTCCCAGGCGAACACCGGGGAGCTGTTTTTT
TRBV7-9,TRBD1,few,14,TRBJ1-5,CASSTGTGNQPQHF,TGTGCCAGCAGTACCGGGACAGGGAATCAGCCCCAGCATTTT
TRBV5-6,NA,NA,18,TRBJ1-1,CASTFYDSPGAENTEAFF,TGTGCCAGCACCTTTTACGATTCTCCAGGGGCTGAGAACACTGAAGCTTTCTTT
TRBV15,NA,NA,15,TRBJ2-1,CATSRDKRGSNEQFF,TGTGCCACCAGCAGAGATAAGAGAGGGAGCAATGAGCAGTTCTTC
TRBV9,NA,NA,13,TRBJ1-3,CASSDSSGNTIYF,TGTGCCAGCAGCGATAGCTCTGGAAACACCATATATTTT
TRBV7-9,NA,NA,14,TRBJ1-5,CASTPIGADQPQHF,TGTGCCAGCACCCCAATCGGAGCCGATCAGCCCCAGCATTTT
TRBV30,NA,NA,13,TRBJ1-2,CAWSVLGSSGYTF,TGTGCCTGGAGTGTCCTGGGGAGCAGTGGCTACACCTTC
TRBV28,TRBD1,once,14,TRBJ1-2,CASSLGQNSNGYTF,TGTGCCAGCAGCCTGGGACAGAATAGTAATGGCTACACCTTC
TRBV24-1,TRBD1,few,18,TRBJ1-1,CATSDPDRPPPKNTEAFF,TGTGCCACCAGTGATCCGGACAGGCCTCCCCCCAAAAACACTGAAGCTTTCTTT
TRBV5-1,NA,NA,19,TRBJ1-4,CASSPPGGGISNPNEKLFF,TGCGCCAGCAGCCCCCCTGGGGGGGGTATTAGTAATCCTAATGAAAAACTGTTTTTT
TRBV19,TRBD1,NA,14,TRBJ1-1,CASSMGTGPPEAFF,TGTGCCAGTAGTATGGGGACAGGGCCCCCTGAAGCTTTCTTT
TRBV27,TRBD2,medium-sized,16,TRBJ2-2,CASSFLASGVSGELFF,TGTGCCAGCAGTTTTCTGGCTAGCGGGGTCTCCGGGGAGCTGTTTTTT
TRBV5-5,NA,NA,14,TRBJ1-4,CASSLGVGVGKLFF,TGTGCCAGCAGCTTGGGGGTCGGAGTCGGGAAACTGTTTTTT
TRBV18,NA,NA,14,TRBJ1-6,CASSPGGTNSPLHF,TGTGCCAGCTCACCAGGAGGAACTAATTCACCCCTCCACTTT
TRBV4-1,TRBD2,NA,16,TRBJ2-7,CASSQAGGLAGVEQYF,TGCGCCAGCAGCCAAGCTGGGGGACTAGCGGGAGTCGAGCAGTACTTC
TRBV27,NA,NA,15,TRBJ2-3,CASSFTTRGTDTQYF,TGTGCCAGCAGTTTCACAACACGGGGCACAGATACGCAGTATTTT
TRBV6-5,NA,NA,15,TRBJ1-5,CASSYSIQANQPQHF,TGTGCCAGCAGTTACTCGATCCAGGCCAATCAGCCCCAGCATTTT
TRBV11-3,TRBD2,NA,14,TRBJ2-3,CASSQSGGTDTQYF,TGTGCCAGCAGCCAAAGCGGGGGCACAGATACGCAGTATTTT
TRBV15,NA,NA,14,TRBJ2-1,CATSRAGAYNEQFF,TGTGCCACCAGCAGAGCGGGGGCCTACAATGAGCAGTTCTTC
TRBV5-4,TRBD2,NA,15,TRBJ2-2,CASSAGGEYTGELFF,TGTGCCAGCAGCGCGGGGGGGGAATACACCGGGGAGCTGTTTTTT
TRBV4-1,NA,NA,13,TRBJ2-4,CASSLAVKNIQYF,TGCGCCAGCAGCCTTGCAGTGAAAAACATTCAGTACTTC
TRBV10-3,NA,NA,12,TRBJ1-2,CAISGPDYGYTF,TGTGCCATCAGTGGCCCAGATTATGGCTACACCTTC
TRBV28,NA,NA,15,TRBJ1-2,CASRVSSSTGYGYTF,TGTGCCAGCAGAGTAAGTTCATCAACAGGGTATGGCTACACCTTC
TRBV25-1,TRBD2,NA,13,TRBJ2-5,CASSASGAETQYF,TGTGCCAGCAGTGCTAGCGGGGCTGAGACCCAGTACTTC
TRBV7-2,NA,NA,15,TRBJ1-3,CASSSTGPPGNTIYF,TGTGCCAGCAGCAGTACAGGGCCCCCTGGAAACACCATATATTTT
TRBV29-1,TRBD1,NA,14,TRBJ2-5,CSVVRTGVGETQYF,TGCAGCGTTGTACGGACAGGGGTTGGAGAGACCCAGTACTTC
TRBV11-2,TRBD1,once,15,TRBJ2-7,CASSSTGTVTLEQYF,TGTGCCAGCAGCTCAACCGGGACAGTGACTCTGGAGCAGTACTTC
TRBV28,NA,NA,15,TRBJ1-2,CASSVWEGADDGYTF,TGTGCCAGCAGCGTATGGGAGGGCGCGGATGATGGCTACACCTTC
TRBV28,NA,NA,14,TRBJ1-1,CASSLWTVNTEAFF,TGTGCCAGCAGTTTGTGGACAGTTAACACTGAAGCTTTCTTT
TRBV27,TRBD1,NA,15,TRBJ1-3,CASRGTGGAGNTIYF,TGTGCCAGCAGGGGGACAGGGGGCGCCGGAAACACCATATATTTT
TRBV3-1/TRBV3-2,TRBD2,NA,17,TRBJ2-1,CASSQGVWASGVGEQFF,TGTGCCAGCAGCCAAGGGGTATGGGCTAGCGGAGTCGGTGAGCAGTTCTTC
TRBV5-1,TRBD1,NA,14,TRBJ1-1,CASSLTGENTEAFF,TGCGCCAGCAGCTTGACAGGGGAGAACACTGAAGCTTTCTTT
TRBV18,NA,NA,16,TRBJ1-2,CASSTNHGRGMDGYTF,TGTGCCAGCTCCACCAATCACGGCAGGGGAATGGATGGCTACACCTTC
TRBV28,NA,NA,10,TRBJ1-3,CASFKNTIYF,TGTGCCAGCTTTAAAAACACCATATATTTT
TRBV20-1,NA,few,11,TRBJ1-1,CSADRQSEAFF,TGCAGTGCTGATAGACAGTCTGAAGCTTTCTTT
TRBV5-1,TRBD1,once,15,TRBJ2-1,CASTKGQVQFNEQFF,TGCGCCAGCACTAAGGGACAGGTTCAGTTTAATGAGCAGTTCTTC
TRBV4-1,TRBD2,once,15,TRBJ2-1,CASSQEASGAPGQFF,TGCGCCAGCAGCCAAGAGGCTAGCGGGGCCCCCGGGCAGTTCTTC
TRBV28,NA,NA,15,TRBJ1-1,CASSVGPGQNTEAFF,TGTGCCAGCAGTGTTGGACCGGGACAGAACACTGAAGCTTTCTTT